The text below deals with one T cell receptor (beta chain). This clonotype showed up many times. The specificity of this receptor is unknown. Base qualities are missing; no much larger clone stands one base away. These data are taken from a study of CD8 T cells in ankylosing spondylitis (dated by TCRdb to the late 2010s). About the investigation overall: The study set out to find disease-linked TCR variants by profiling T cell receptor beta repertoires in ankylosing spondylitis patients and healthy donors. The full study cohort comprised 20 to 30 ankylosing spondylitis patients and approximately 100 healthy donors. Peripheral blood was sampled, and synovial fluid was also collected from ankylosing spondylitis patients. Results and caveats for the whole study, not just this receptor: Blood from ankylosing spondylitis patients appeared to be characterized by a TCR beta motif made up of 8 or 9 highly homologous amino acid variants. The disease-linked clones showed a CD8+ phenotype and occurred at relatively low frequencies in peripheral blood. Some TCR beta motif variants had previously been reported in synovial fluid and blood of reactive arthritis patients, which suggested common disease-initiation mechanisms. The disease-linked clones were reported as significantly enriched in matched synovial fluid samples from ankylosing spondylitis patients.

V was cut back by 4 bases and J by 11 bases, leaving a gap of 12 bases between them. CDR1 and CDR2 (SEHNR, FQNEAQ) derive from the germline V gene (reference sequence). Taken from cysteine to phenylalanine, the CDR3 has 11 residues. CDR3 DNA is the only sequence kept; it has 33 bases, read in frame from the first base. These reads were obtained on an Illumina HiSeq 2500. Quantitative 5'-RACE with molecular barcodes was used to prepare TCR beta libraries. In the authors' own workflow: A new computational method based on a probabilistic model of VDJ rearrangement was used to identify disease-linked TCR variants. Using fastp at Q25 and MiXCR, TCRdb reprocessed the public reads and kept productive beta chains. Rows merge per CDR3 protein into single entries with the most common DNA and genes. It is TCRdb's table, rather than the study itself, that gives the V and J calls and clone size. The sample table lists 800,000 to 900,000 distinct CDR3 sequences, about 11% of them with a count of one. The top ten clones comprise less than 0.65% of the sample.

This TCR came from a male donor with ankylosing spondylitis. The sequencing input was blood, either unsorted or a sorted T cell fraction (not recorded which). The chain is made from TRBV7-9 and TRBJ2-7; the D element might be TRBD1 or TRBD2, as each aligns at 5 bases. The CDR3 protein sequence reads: CASSSTGTEYF. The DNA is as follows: TGTGCCAGCAGCTCTACCGGGACCGAGTACTTC.